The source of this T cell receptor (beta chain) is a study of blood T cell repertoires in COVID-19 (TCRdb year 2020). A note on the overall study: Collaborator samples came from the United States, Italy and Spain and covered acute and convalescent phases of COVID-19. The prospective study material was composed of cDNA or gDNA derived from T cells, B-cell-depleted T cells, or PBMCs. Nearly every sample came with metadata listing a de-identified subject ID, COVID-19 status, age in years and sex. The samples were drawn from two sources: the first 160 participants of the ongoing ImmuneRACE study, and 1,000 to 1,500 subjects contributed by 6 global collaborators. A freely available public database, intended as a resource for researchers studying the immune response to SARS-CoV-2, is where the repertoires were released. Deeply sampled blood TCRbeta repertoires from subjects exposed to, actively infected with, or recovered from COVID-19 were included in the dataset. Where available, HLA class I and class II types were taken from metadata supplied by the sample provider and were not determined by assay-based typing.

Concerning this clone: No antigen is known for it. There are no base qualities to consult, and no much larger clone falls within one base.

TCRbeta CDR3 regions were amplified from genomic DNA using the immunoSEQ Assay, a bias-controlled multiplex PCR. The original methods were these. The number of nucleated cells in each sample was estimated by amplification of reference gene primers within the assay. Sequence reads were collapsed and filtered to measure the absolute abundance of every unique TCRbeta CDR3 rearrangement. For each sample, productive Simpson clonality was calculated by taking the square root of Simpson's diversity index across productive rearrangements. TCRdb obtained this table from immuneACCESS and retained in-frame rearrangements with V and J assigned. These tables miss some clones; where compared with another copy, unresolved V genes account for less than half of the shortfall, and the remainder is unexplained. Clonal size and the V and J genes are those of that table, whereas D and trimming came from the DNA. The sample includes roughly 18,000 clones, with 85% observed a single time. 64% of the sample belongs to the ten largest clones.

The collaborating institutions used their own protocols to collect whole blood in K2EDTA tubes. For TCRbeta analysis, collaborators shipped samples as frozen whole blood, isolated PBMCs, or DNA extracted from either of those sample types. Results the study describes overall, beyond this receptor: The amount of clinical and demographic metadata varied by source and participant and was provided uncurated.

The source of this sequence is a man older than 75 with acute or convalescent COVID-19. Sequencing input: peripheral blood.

The DNA is as follows: TGCGCCAGCAGCTCCGGGGGGGTCAGTGAGCAGTTCTTC. Protein translation: CASSSGGVSEQFF. The V and J segments used are TRBV5-1 and TRBJ2-1, with 8 central nucleotides matching TRBD2. For this chain, trimming is 3 bases at the V end and 9 bases at the J end, and the number of junction bases without a gene match is 5. From its cysteine to its phenylalanine, the CDR3 spans 13 amino acids. Left in the record is the CDR3 DNA by itself, 39 bases read in frame from the first base. CDR1 and CDR2 are read off the germline V gene as SGHRS and YFSETQ.